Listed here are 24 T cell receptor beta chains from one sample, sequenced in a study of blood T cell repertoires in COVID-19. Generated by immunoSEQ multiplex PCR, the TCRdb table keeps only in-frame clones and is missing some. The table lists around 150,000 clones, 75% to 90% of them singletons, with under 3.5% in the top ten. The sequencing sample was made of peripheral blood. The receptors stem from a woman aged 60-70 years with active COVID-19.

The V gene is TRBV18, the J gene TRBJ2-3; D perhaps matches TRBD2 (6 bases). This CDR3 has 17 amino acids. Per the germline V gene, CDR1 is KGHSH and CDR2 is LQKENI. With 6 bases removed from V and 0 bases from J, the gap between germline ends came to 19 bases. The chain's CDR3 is CASSPQVGEASTDTQYF. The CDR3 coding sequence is TGTGCCAGCTCTCCCCAAGTGGGGGAGGCTAGCACAGATACGCAGTATTTT.

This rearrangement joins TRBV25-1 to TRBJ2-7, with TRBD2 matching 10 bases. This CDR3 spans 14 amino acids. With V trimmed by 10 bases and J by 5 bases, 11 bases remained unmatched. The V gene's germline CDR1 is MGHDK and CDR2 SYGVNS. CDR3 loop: CAILLAGEGNEQYF. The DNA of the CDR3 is TGTGCCATCCTTCTAGCGGGAGAAGGGAACGAGCAGTACTTC.

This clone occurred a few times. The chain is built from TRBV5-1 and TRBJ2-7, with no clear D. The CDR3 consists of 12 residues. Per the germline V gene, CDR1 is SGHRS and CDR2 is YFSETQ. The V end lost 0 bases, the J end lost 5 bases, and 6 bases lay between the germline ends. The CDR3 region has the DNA TGCGCCAGCAGCTTGGGGCCTGACGAGCAGTACTTC. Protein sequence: CASSLGPDEQYF.

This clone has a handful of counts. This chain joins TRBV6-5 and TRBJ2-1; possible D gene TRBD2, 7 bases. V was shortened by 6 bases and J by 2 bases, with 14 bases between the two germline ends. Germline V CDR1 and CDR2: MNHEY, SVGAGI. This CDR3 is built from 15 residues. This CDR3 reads CASSPTGGAYNEQFF. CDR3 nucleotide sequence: TGTGCCAGCAGCCCGACGGGGGGCGCCTACAATGAGCAGTTCTTC.

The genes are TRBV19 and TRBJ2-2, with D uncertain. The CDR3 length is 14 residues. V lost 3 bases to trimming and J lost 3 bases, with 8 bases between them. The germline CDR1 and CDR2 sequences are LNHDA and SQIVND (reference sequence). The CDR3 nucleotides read TGTGCCAGTAGTATGAGCTCCGACACCGGGGAGCTGTTTTTT. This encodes CASSMSSDTGELFF.

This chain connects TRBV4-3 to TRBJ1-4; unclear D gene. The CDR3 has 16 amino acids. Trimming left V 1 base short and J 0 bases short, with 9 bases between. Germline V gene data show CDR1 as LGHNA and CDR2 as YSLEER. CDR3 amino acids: CASSQGGATTNEKLFF. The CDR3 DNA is TGCGCCAGCAGCCAAGGTGGAGCCACAACTAATGAAAAACTGTTTTTT.

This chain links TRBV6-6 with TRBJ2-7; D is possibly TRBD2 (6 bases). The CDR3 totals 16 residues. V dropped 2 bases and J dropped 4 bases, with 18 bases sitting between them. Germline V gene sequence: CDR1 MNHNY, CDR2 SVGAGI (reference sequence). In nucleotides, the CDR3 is TGTGCCAGCAGTTACCTCGACGTTCGAGGAGGGTACGAGCAGTACTTC. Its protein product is CASSYLDVRGGYEQYF.

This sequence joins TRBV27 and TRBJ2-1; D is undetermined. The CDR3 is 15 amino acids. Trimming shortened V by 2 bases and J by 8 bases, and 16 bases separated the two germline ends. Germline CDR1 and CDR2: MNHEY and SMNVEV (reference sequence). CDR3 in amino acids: CASSLARIKADEQFF. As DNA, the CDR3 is TGTGCCAGCAGTTTAGCCCGCATTAAGGCGGATGAGCAGTTCTTC.

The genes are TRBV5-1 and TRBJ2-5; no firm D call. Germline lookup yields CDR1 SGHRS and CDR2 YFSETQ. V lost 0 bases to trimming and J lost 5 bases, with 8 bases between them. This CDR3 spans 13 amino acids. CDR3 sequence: CASSLGFQETQYF. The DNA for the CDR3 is TGCGCCAGCAGCTTGGGATTTCAGGAGACCCAGTACTTC.

CDR3 sequence: CASSSSRGRAGETQYF. For the CDR3, the DNA is TGTGCCAGCAGCTCAAGTCGAGGGAGGGCGGGAGAGACCCAGTACTTC. The rearrangement uses TRBV7-4 and TRBJ2-5; 7 positions match TRBD2. The trim removed 4 bases at V and 4 bases at J, leaving 12 bases unmatched. The CDR3 is made up of 16 amino acids. Per the germline V gene, CDR1 is SGHVT and CDR2 is SQSDAQ. The full variable domain, its missing parts supplied by reference TRBV7-4 and TRBJ2-5, is GAGVSQSPRYKVAKRGRDVALRCDSISGHVTLYWYRQTLGQGSEVLTYSQSDAQRDKSGRPSGRFSAERPERSVSTLKIQRTEQGDSAVYLCASSSSRGRAGETQYFGPGTRLLVL.

The chain's CDR3 is CASSLTGVTEAFF. CDR3 nucleotides: TGCGCCAGCAGCCTGACAGGGGTAACTGAAGCTTTCTTT. The rearrangement uses TRBV4-1 and TRBJ1-1, with TRBD1 identical over 8 bases. CDR1 is MGHRA, CDR2 YSYEKL, per germline. V gave up 4 bases and J gave up 5 bases; unmatched junction bases: 3. The CDR3 contains 13 residues.

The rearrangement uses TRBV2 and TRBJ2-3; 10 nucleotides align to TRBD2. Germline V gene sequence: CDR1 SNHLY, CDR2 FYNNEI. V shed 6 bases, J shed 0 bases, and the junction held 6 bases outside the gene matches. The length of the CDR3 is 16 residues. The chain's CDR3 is CASRTGLADSTDTQYF. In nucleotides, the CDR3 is TGTGCCAGCAGGACAGGACTAGCGGACAGCACAGATACGCAGTATTTT.

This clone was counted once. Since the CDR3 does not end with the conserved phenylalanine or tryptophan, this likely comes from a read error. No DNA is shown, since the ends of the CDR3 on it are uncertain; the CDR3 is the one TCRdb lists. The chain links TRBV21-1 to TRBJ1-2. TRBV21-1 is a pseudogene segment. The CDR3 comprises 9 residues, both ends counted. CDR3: CATPAARSI.

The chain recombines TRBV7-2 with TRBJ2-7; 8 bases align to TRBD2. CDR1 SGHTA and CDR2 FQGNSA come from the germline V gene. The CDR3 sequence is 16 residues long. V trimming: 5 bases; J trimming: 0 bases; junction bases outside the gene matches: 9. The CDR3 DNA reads TGTGCCAGCAGCCCGTTCTTAGCGGGAAGCTCCTACGAGCAGTACTTC. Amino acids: CASSPFLAGSSYEQYF.

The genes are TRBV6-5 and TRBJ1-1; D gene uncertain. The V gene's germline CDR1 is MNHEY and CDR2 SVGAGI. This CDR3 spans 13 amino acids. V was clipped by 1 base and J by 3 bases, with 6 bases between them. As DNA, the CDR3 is TGTGCCAGCAGTTACTTCGGGGACACTGAAGCTTTCTTT. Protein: CASSYFGDTEAFF.

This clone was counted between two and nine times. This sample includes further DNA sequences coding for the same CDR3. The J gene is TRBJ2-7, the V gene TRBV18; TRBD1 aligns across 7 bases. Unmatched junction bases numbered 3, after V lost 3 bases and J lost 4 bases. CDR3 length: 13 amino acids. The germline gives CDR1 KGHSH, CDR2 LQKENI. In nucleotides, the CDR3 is TGTGCCAGCTCACCGGACAGGCAGTACGAGCAGTACTTC. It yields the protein CASSPDRQYEQYF.

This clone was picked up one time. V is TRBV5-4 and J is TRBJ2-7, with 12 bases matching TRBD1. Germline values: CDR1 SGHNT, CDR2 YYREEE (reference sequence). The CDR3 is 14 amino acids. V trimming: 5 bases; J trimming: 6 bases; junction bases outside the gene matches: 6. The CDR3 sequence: CASSSGTGGVEQYF. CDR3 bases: TGTGCCAGCAGTTCCGGGACAGGGGGCGTCGAGCAGTACTTC.

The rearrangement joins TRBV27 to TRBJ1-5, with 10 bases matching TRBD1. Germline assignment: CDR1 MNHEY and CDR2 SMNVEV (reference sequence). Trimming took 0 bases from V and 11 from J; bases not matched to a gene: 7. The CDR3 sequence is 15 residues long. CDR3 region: CASSLSGQGWYAQHF. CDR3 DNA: TGTGCCAGCAGTTTATCGGGACAGGGGTGGTATGCCCAGCATTTT.

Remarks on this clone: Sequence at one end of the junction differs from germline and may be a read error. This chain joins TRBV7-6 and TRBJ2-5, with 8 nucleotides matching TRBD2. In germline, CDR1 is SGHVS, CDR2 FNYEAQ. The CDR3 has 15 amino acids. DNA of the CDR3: TGTGCCAGCAGCCTAGCGGGCAGGAAGACGGAGACCCAGTACTTC. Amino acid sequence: CASSLAGRKTETQYF. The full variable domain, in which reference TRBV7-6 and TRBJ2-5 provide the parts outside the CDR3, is GAGVSQSPRYKVTKRGQDVALRCDPISGHVSLYWYRQALGQGPEFLTYFNYEAQQDKSGLPNDRFSAERPEGSISTLTIQRTEQRDSAMYRCASSLAGRKTETQYFGPGTRLLVL.

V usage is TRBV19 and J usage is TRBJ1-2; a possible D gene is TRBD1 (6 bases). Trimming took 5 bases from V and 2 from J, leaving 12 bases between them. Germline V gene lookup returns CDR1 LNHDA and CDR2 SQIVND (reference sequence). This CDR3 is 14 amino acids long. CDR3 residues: CASSSSGTNYGYTF. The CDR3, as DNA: TGTGCCAGTAGTTCCTCCGGGACAAACTATGGCTACACCTTC. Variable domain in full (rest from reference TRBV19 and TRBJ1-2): DGGITQSPKYLFRKEGQNVTLSCEQNLNHDAMYWYRQDPGQGLRLIYYSQIVNDFQKGDIAEGYSVSREKKESFPLTVTSAQKNPTAFYLCASSSSGTNYGYTFGSGTRLTVV.

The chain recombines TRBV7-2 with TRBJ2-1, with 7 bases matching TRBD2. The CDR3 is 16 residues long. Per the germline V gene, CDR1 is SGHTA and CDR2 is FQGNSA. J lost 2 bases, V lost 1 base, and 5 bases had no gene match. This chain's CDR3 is CASSLELAPPYNEQFF. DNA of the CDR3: TGTGCCAGCAGCTTAGAACTAGCGCCTCCCTACAATGAGCAGTTCTTC.

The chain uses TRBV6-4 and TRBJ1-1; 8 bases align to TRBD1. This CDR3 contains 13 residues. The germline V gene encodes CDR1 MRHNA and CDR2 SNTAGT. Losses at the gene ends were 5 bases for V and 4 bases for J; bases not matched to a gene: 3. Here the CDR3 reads CASSSRGPTEAFF. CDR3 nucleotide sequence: TGTGCCAGCAGTTCCAGGGGGCCCACTGAAGCTTTCTTT.

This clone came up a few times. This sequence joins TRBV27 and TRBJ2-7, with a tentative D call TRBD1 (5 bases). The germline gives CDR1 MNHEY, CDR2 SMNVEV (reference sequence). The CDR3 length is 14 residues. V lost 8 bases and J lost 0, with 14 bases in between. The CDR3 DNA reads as TGTGCCAGCTCCCTCCACAGGCTCTCCTACGAGCAGTACTTC. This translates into CASSLHRLSYEQYF.

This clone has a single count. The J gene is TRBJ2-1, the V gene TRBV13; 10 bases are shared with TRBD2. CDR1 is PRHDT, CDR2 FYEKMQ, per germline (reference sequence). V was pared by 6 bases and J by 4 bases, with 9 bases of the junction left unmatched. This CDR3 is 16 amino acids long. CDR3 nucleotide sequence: TGTGCCAGCAGACTCCGAACTAGCGGGGCGTACAATGAGCAGTTCTTC. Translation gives CASRLRTSGAYNEQFF.